The 11 T cell receptor beta chains in this list originate from one sample, sequenced in a study of control samples from healthy donors and cancer patients. TCRdb keeps only in-frame clones here, not all; method: immunoSEQ multiplex PCR. The sample yields around 120,000 clones, 85% to 95% seen once. Sequencing was carried out using PBMCs. These receptor sequences come from a man aged 50-59 years with head and neck cancer.

This chain connects TRBV11-1 to TRBJ2-7; TRBD1 might be the D (6 bases). The CDR3 has 14 amino acids. CDR1 is SGHAT, CDR2 FQDESV, per germline (reference sequence). The V gene lost 2 bases and the J gene lost 5 bases, with 13 bases spanning the gap. CDR3 sequence reads: CASSLRVDSNEQYF. CDR3 in DNA: TGTGCCAGCAGCTTAAGAGTGGACAGCAACGAGCAGTACTTC.

The chain recombines TRBV9 with TRBJ2-7, with D possibly being TRBD1 or TRBD2 (5 bases each). CDR1 and CDR2 (germline): SGDLS, YYNGEE. Between the trimmed V and J ends, which lost 0 bases and 3 bases, there was a span of 13 bases. The CDR3 spans 15 residues. Here the CDR3 reads CASSVATGGGYEQYF. Here the CDR3 DNA reads TGTGCCAGCAGCGTAGCTACCGGTGGGGGCTACGAGCAGTACTTC.

This chain joins TRBV25-1 and TRBJ2-1, with 10 bases that match TRBD2. Germline CDR1 reads MGHDK; CDR2 reads SYGVNS. The CDR3 contains 15 residues. The junction had 15 bases not matched to a gene; V was cut back by 5 bases and J by 14 bases. The CDR3 nucleotides are TGTGCCAGCAGTCTAGCGGGGGCCACATATAGCTTGGAGTTCTTC. As protein: CASSLAGATYSLEFF.

The chain has TRBV6-2 or TRBV6-3 and TRBJ1-2; no reliable D call. V was trimmed by 4 bases and J by 7 bases, leaving 13 bases between them. This CDR3 has 13 residues. Per the germline V gene, CDR1 is MNHEY and CDR2 is SVGEGT. The CDR3 coding sequence is TGTGCCAGCAGTTTTAGAGTTCTACTTGGCTACACCTTC. Protein product: CASSFRVLLGYTF.

This chain links TRBV6-5 with TRBJ2-1; D is unresolved. V lost 7 bases to trimming and J lost 7 bases, with 11 bases between them. Germline V CDR1 and CDR2: MNHEY, SVGAGI. The CDR3 is 12 amino acids. DNA of the CDR3: TGTGCCAGCACCGCGGTTTTGAATGAGCAGTTCTTC. Its translation is CASTAVLNEQFF.

The CDR3 region is CASSVRGRLPTDTQYF. The CDR3, as DNA: TGTGCCAGCAGCGTCCGGGGGCGCCTTCCCACAGATACGCAGTATTTT. The V call is TRBV9, the J call TRBJ2-3; D possibly matches TRBD1 or TRBD2 (6 bases each). Germline assignment: CDR1 SGDLS and CDR2 YYNGEE. V lost 2 bases, J lost 2 bases, and 15 bases lay in between. This CDR3 is 16 amino acids long.

The DNA of the CDR3 is TGTGCCAGCAGGACAGGGGGTGGCTACACCTTC. It yields the protein CASRTGGGYTF. The chain has TRBV12-3 or TRBV12-4 and TRBJ1-2; 9 bases line up with TRBD1. This CDR3 comprises 11 residues. The J segment lost 7 bases and the V segment lost 6 bases, leaving 0 bases of the junction unmatched.

J is TRBJ2-1 and V is TRBV18; D uncertain. Trimming removed 1 base at V and 4 bases at J, with 11 bases between. The germline CDR1 and CDR2 sequences are KGHSH and LQKENI. The CDR3 totals 15 residues. CDR3 amino acids: CASSPLGSVYNEQFF. CDR3 DNA sequence: TGTGCCAGCTCACCACTGGGGTCGGTGTACAATGAGCAGTTCTTC.

The chain employs TRBV9 and TRBJ1-1; D not resolved. Per germline, CDR1 SGDLS and CDR2 YYNGEE. V lost 3 bases to trimming and J lost 8 bases, with 11 bases between them. This CDR3 spans 12 amino acids. The CDR3, as DNA: TGTGCCAGCAGCGCCCCGGCGGTAGAAGCTTTCTTT. As protein: CASSAPAVEAFF.

Here the CDR3 reads CASSYPSDEQFF. CDR3 DNA: TGTGCCAGCAGTTACCCCTCCGATGAGCAGTTCTTC. This chain links TRBV6-2 or TRBV6-3 with TRBJ2-1; D gene ambiguous. Trimming took off 2 bases at V and 8 bases at J, with 7 bases between the two ends. CDR1 and CDR2 from the germline V gene are MNHEY and SVGEGT. CDR3 length: 12 residues.

The chain has TRBV4-2 and TRBJ1-2, with 7 bases lining up with TRBD1. The ends lost 0 bases at V and 4 bases at J; junction bases unmatched: 5. The length of the CDR3 is 15 residues. In germline, CDR1 is LGHNA, CDR2 YNFKEQ. Written as DNA, the CDR3 is TGTGCCAGCAGCCAAGAAGGACAGGCGGCCTATGGCTACACCTTC. Translating gives CASSQEGQAAYGYTF.